One sample yielded the 9 T cell receptor beta chains listed below, sequenced in a study of shared clonotypes between healthy human individuals. Sequencing was performed with immunoSEQ multiplex PCR; in TCRdb, only in-frame clones are kept and a portion is missing. Seen here are 450,000 to 500,000 clones, 78% observed once, and the top ten hold around 12%. The sequencing sample was made of PBMCs. The receptors were sampled from a woman in her thirties or forties in good health. Some clones in this sample may be carry-over from other donors' samples.

V usage is TRBV2 and J usage is TRBJ2-2, with D maybe TRBD2 (6 bases). V lost 4 bases and J lost 5, with 14 bases in between. There are 15 residues in the CDR3. Germline V lookup: CDR1 SNHLY, CDR2 FYNNEI. CDR3 amino acids: CASSGGGRLTGELFF. The DNA of the CDR3 is TGTGCCAGCAGTGGTGGTGGGAGGTTAACCGGGGAGCTGTTTTTT.

The chain links TRBV5-1 to TRBJ1-2, with D possibly being TRBD1 (6 bases). Germline CDR1 SGHRS, CDR2 YFSETQ. This CDR3 has 16 residues. V lost 1 base and J lost 3, with 16 bases in between. CDR3 amino acids: CASSLSIRGRDYGYTF. The CDR3, as DNA: TGCGCCAGCAGCTTGTCGATCAGGGGCCGGGACTATGGCTACACCTTC.

The J gene is TRBJ2-3, the V gene TRBV14, with 7 bases lining up with TRBD2. The CDR3 is made up of 14 amino acids. Trimming cost V 4 bases and J 2 bases; bases outside gene matches: 3. Per germline, CDR1 SGHDN and CDR2 FVKESK. CDR3 region: CASSLRDYTDTQYF. DNA for the CDR3: TGTGCCAGCAGCCTCCGGGACTACACAGATACGCAGTATTTT.

V gene TRBV5-1 combines with J gene TRBJ2-3; 11 positions agree with TRBD2. V lost 4 bases, J lost 4 bases, and 11 bases stayed unmatched. CDR3 length: 17 residues. CDR1 and CDR2 from the germline V gene are SGHRS and YFSETQ. The CDR3 is CASSPRPLAGEADTQYF. CDR3 DNA: TGCGCCAGCAGCCCCCGACCACTAGCGGGAGAGGCAGATACGCAGTATTTT.

The rearrangement links TRBV7-8 to TRBJ2-3; the D is unclear. Germline V lookup: CDR1 SGHVS, CDR2 FQNEAQ. This CDR3 spans 14 amino acids. Trimming left V 1 base short and J 6 bases short, with 11 bases between. CDR3 region: CASSLGDLGDTQYF. The CDR3 nucleotides are TGTGCCAGCAGCTTAGGCGACTTGGGGGATACGCAGTATTTT.

Concerning this clone itself: This may come from a read error, since a much larger clone is one base off. Other DNA sequences in this specimen translate into the identical CDR3. The gene calls are TRBV6-1 and TRBJ1-1; tentatively, D is TRBD1 (5 bases). Germline V lookup: CDR1 MNHNS, CDR2 SASEGT. This CDR3 region has 15 residues. Here the CDR3 DNA reads TGTGCTAGCAGTGATGTCGTCGCGGGGGGCACTGAAGCTTTCTTT. It encodes CASSDVVAGGTEAFF.

A few counts support this clone. J is TRBJ1-2 and V is TRBV2; D remains ambiguous. V was trimmed by 7 bases and J by 7 bases, leaving 10 bases between them. Germline CDR1 SNHLY, CDR2 FYNNEI. The CDR3 extends over 11 amino acids. CDR3 DNA sequence: TGTGCCAGCACCTTTGCTGGTGGCTACACCTTC. The encoded protein is CASTFAGGYTF.

This clone has a handful of counts. The CDR3, as DNA: TGCGCCAGCAGCTTGGCTGCCTCGGCAGGAGAGACCCAGTACTTC. This sequence encodes CASSLAASAGETQYF. This chain joins TRBV5-1 and TRBJ2-5; D remains ambiguous. The germline V gene has CDR1 SGHRS and CDR2 YFSETQ. V lost 0 bases and J lost 4, with 13 bases in between. The CDR3 sequence is 15 residues long.

This clone was observed a single time. The chain's CDR3 is CAISRDSQFYTF. The CDR3 nucleotides are TGTGCCATCAGCCGGGACAGCCAATTTTACACCTTC. J is TRBJ1-2 and V is TRBV10-3, with 7 bases fitting TRBD1. This CDR3 contains 12 residues. Germline lookup yields CDR1 ENHRY and CDR2 SYGVKD. J was trimmed by 11 bases and V by 6 bases; bases with no gene match: 9.